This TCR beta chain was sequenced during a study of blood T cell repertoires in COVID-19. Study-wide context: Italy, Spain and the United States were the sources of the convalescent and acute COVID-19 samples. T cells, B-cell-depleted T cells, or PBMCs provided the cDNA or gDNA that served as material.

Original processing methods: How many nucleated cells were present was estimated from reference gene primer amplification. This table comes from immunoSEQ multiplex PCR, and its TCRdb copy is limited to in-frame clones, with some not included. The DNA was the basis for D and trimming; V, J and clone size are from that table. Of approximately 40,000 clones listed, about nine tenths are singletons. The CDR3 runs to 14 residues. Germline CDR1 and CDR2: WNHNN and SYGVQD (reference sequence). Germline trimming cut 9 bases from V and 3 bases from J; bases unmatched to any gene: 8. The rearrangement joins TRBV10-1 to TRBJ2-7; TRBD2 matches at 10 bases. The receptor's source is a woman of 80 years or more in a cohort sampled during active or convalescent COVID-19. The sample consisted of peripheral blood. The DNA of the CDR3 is TGCGCCAGTAAGTTAGCGGGGGGCTTCTACGAGCAGTACTTC. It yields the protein CASKLAGGFYEQYF.